A single sample gave rise to the 25 T cell receptor beta chains below, sequenced in a study of cytomegalovirus exposure and HLA in healthy donors. PCR involved 60 Vbeta and 13 Jbeta primers. Only in-frame clones appear in the TCRdb table, and some are missing; sequencing was by immunoSEQ multiplex PCR. Altogether nearly 110,000 clones are present, roughly 80% being singletons, with the ten largest covering approximately 2.4%. The sequencing sample was made of PBMCs. The receptors derive from a man under 40 in good health and CMV-seronegative.

This chain's CDR3 is CASSSGGSPQAKNIQYF. The CDR3 region has the DNA TGTGCCAGCAGCTCCGGAGGGAGCCCCCAAGCCAAAAACATTCAGTACTTC. The rearrangement joins TRBV14 to TRBJ2-4; TRBD2 is a possible D gene (6 bases). Germline V gene lookup returns CDR1 SGHDN and CDR2 FVKESK. This CDR3 has 17 residues. V was cut by 5 bases and J by 0 bases, with 17 bases left in between.

The chain links TRBV9 to TRBJ2-7; TRBD1 is a possible D gene (6 bases). Germline V CDR1 and CDR2: SGDLS, YYNGEE. The CDR3 runs to 14 residues. The V gene lost 4 bases and the J gene lost 5 bases, with 16 bases spanning the gap. The CDR3 region is CASSLGAGADEQYF. The DNA of the CDR3 is TGTGCCAGCAGCTTAGGGGCAGGGGCCGACGAGCAGTACTTC.

This chain connects TRBV4-1 to TRBJ1-3; 7 bases fit TRBD1. The CDR3 spans 15 residues. Unmatched junction bases numbered 9, after V lost 2 bases and J lost 8 bases. In germline, CDR1 is MGHRA, CDR2 YSYEKL. This CDR3 is CASSQLKGAWDTIYF. CDR3 DNA sequence: TGCGCCAGCAGCCAATTGAAGGGGGCTTGGGACACCATATATTTT.

The chain couples TRBV19 to TRBJ1-1; D remains unclear. The CDR3 is 14 residues long. Germline lookup yields CDR1 LNHDA and CDR2 SQIVND (reference sequence). Deletions cut 1 base from V and 5 bases from J, with 11 bases between. The CDR3 nucleotides are TGTGCCAGTAGTATAGTCGGAGGGAATACTGAAGCTTTCTTT. It codes for CASSIVGGNTEAFF.

The CDR3 nucleotides read TGTGCCACCCGAGATCAGCCCCAGCATTTT. Its translation is CATRDQPQHF. The chain has TRBV6-5 and TRBJ1-5; D remains ambiguous. Germline CDR1 is MNHEY and CDR2 is SVGAGI. V shed 10 bases and J shed 5 bases, with 6 bases lying between them. The CDR3 totals 10 residues.

Regarding this clone: Mismatch with germline at one junction end may stem from a read error. V and J are TRBV7-7 and TRBJ2-5, with TRBD1 matching 8 bases. Germline V CDR1 and CDR2: SSHAT, FNYEAQ (reference sequence). This CDR3 has 14 residues. The CDR3 loop is CASSFGQGAGTQYF. The DNA for the CDR3 is TGTGCTAGCAGCTTCGGGCAGGGGGCGGGGACCCAGTACTTC.

The chain is built from TRBV7-9 and TRBJ1-6; D remains unclear. CDR1 and CDR2 (germline): SEHNR, FQNEAQ (reference sequence). V lost 5 bases to trimming and J lost 14 bases, with 16 bases between them. The length of the CDR3 is 13 residues. The CDR3 reads CASSLATTSTLHF. The CDR3 DNA sequence: TGTGCCAGCAGCCTCGCTACGACTAGCACCCTCCACTTT.

This rearrangement joins TRBV30 to TRBJ1-1, with a possible D match to TRBD1 (6 bases). Trimming took off 3 bases at V and 5 bases at J, with 16 bases between the two ends. This CDR3 comprises 14 residues. The germline V gene encodes CDR1 GTSNPN and CDR2 SVGIG (reference sequence). The CDR3 DNA is TGTGCCTGGAGACTCAGGGGAGTAGGGACTGAAGCTTTCTTT. Its translation: CAWRLRGVGTEAFF.

This clone has more than one count but fewer than ten. This rearrangement joins TRBV10-3 to TRBJ1-4; tentatively, D is TRBD1 (5 bases). This CDR3 comprises 13 residues. Germline CDR1 ENHRY, CDR2 SYGVKD. Trimming took off 4 bases at V and 4 bases at J, with 7 bases between the two ends. CDR3 region: CAISGQLNEKLFF. DNA for the CDR3: TGTGCCATCAGTGGACAGCTTAATGAAAAACTGTTTTTT.

The J gene is TRBJ2-7, the V gene TRBV10-1; 8 bases fit TRBD1. The CDR3 sequence is 14 residues long. From germline, CDR1 is WNHNN and CDR2 SYGVQD (reference sequence). The V segment lost 4 bases and the J segment 7 bases; nucleotides outside the gene matches: 9. CDR3 in amino acids: CASSAWDRRDEQYF. The CDR3 DNA follows: TGCGCCAGCAGTGCGTGGGACAGGCGGGATGAGCAGTACTTC.

The rearrangement joins TRBV18 to TRBJ2-7, with D perhaps TRBD1 (5 bases). Deletions cut 3 bases from V and 4 bases from J, with 7 bases between. The CDR3 runs 12 residues. CDR1 is KGHSH and CDR2 is LQKENI in the germline V gene. CDR3 amino acids: CASSPDRYEQYF. CDR3 nucleotide sequence: TGTGCCAGCTCACCTGACAGATACGAGCAGTACTTC. Combining the CDR3 with reference TRBV18 and TRBJ2-7 gives the whole variable domain NAGVMQNPRHLVRRRGQEARLRCSPMKGHSHVYWYRQLPEEGLKFMVYLQKENIIDESGMPKERFSAEFPKEGPSILRIQQVVRGDSAAYFCASSPDRYEQYFGPGTRLTVT.

The chain combines TRBV28 with TRBJ2-2; 8 bases match TRBD1. This CDR3 contains 15 residues. CDR1 is MDHEN, CDR2 SYDVKM, per germline. V trimming: 6 bases; J trimming: 2 bases; junction bases outside the gene matches: 5. CDR3 in amino acids: CASSQGAHNTGELFF. CDR3 nucleotides: TGTGCCAGCAGCCAGGGGGCCCATAACACCGGGGAGCTGTTTTTT. The full variable domain, its missing parts supplied by reference TRBV28 and TRBJ2-2, is DVKVTQSSRYLVKRTGEKVFLECVQDMDHENMFWYRQDPGLGLRLIYFSYDVKMKEKGDIPEGYSVSREKKERFSLILESASTNQTSMYLCASSQGAHNTGELFFGEGSRLTVL.

This clone has a single count. The genes are TRBV30 and TRBJ1-5; a possible D gene is TRBD1 (6 bases). Trimming stripped 5 bases from V and 6 bases from J, with 17 bases between. The CDR3 covers 14 residues. Looked up from germline, CDR1 is GTSNPN and CDR2 is SVGIG (reference sequence). CDR3: CAWGRGAWGQPQHF. CDR3 coding DNA: TGTGCCTGGGGCCGGGGGGCTTGGGGTCAGCCCCAGCATTTT.

V gene TRBV7-2 combines with J gene TRBJ1-3, with a weak D call TRBD1 (6 bases). The V gene lost 10 bases and the J gene lost 4 bases, with 17 bases spanning the gap. Germline assignment: CDR1 SGHTA and CDR2 FQGNSA. This CDR3 has 14 residues. CDR3 loop: CATGGPISGNTIYF. CDR3 DNA: TGTGCCACGGGGGGGCCGATCTCGGGAAACACCATATATTTT.

The CDR3 here is CATSRVRQDGEQYF. The CDR3 DNA sequence: TGTGCCACCAGCAGAGTGAGACAGGATGGCGAGCAGTACTTC. This chain uses TRBV15 with TRBJ2-7; D may be TRBD1 (6 bases). The CDR3 consists of 14 residues. Germline CDR1 reads LNHNV; CDR2 reads YYDKDF (reference sequence). V lost 1 base to trimming and J lost 6 bases, with 13 bases between them.

The rearrangement uses TRBV27 and TRBJ1-1; D call uncertain. This CDR3 region has 14 residues. Germline-derived CDR1 and CDR2 are MNHEY and SMNVEV (reference sequence). The V gene lost 3 bases and the J gene lost 0 bases, with 8 bases spanning the gap. The CDR3 here is CASSFAGLNTEAFF. The CDR3 DNA is TGTGCCAGCAGTTTTGCGGGTTTGAACACTGAAGCTTTCTTT.

The J gene is TRBJ1-4, the V gene TRBV18; D gene uncertain. Trimming removed 3 bases at V and 4 bases at J, with 6 bases between. This CDR3 comprises 13 residues. Germline loops: CDR1 KGHSH, CDR2 LQKENI. For the CDR3, the DNA is TGTGCCAGCTCACCTCCCAATAATGAAAAACTGTTTTTT. It is translated as CASSPPNNEKLFF.

This chain joins TRBV9 and TRBJ2-5; 7 bases fit TRBD1. The CDR3 spans 15 residues. Per the germline V gene, CDR1 is SGDLS and CDR2 is YYNGEE. The ends lost 4 bases at V and 5 bases at J; junction bases unmatched: 11. CDR3 DNA: TGTGCCAGCAGCCGCTCTGACAGGGATAAGGAGACCCAGTACTTC. Translating gives CASSRSDRDKETQYF.

The V gene is TRBV19, the J gene TRBJ1-4; D is undetermined. The CDR3 is 15 residues long. The V and J ends lost 5 bases and 0 bases respectively, with 10 bases between them. The germline V gene has CDR1 LNHDA and CDR2 SQIVND (reference sequence). CDR3 coding DNA: TGTGCCAGTAGTGGTTGGGGAGCAACTAATGAAAAACTGTTTTTT. Amino acids: CASSGWGATNEKLFF.

This clone showed up just once. Different DNA sequences within this sample yield the same CDR3. The chain combines TRBV6-5 with TRBJ1-5; no definite D call. Trimming stripped 0 bases from V and 6 bases from J, with 6 bases between. This CDR3 comprises 13 residues. The germline V gene has CDR1 MNHEY and CDR2 SVGAGI. CDR3 bases: TGTGCCAGCAGTTACTCCTCCGGTCAGCCCCAGCATTTT. Its protein product is CASSYSSGQPQHF.

The genes are TRBV25-1 and TRBJ1-3; TRBD1 might be the D (6 bases). Germline V gives CDR1 MGHDK, CDR2 SYGVNS. This CDR3 has 14 residues. Trimming cost V 8 bases and J 5 bases, with 16 bases left between them. CDR3 residues: CASETGTSRNTIYF. In DNA, the CDR3 is TGTGCCAGCGAAACAGGGACATCGAGAAACACCATATATTTT.

CDR3 residues: CAWSVRRTAAANEKLFF. In nucleotides, the CDR3 is TGTGCCTGGAGTGTACGAAGGACAGCTGCAGCTAATGAAAAACTGTTTTTT. The J gene is TRBJ1-4, the V gene TRBV30; weak D call: TRBD1 (6 bases). Germline assignment: CDR1 GTSNPN and CDR2 SVGIG (reference sequence). The ends were cut back, 0 bases at V and 3 bases at J, with 17 bases in the middle. CDR3 length: 17 residues.

The chain combines TRBV11-2 with TRBJ2-5; D may be TRBD2 (5 bases). The tail of the sequence fits TRBJ2-7 better, so the J call may be wrong. The CDR3 consists of 13 residues. Germline V gene lookup returns CDR1 SGHAT and CDR2 FQNNGV. The CDR3 reads CASSLDERYEQYF. The CDR3 nucleotides are TGTGCCAGCAGCTTAGATGAGCGGTACGAGCAGTACTTC.

The chain has TRBV2 and TRBJ2-5; 9 positions agree with TRBD2. The CDR3 contains 15 residues. Per the germline V gene, CDR1 is SNHLY and CDR2 is FYNNEI. V lost 10 bases, J lost 5 bases, and 14 bases stayed unmatched. The DNA for the CDR3 is TGTGCCAAGGAGGGTGGCGGGGGGGCCGAGGAGACCCAGTACTTC. Translation: CAKEGGGGAEETQYF.

V gene TRBV29-1 combines with J gene TRBJ1-2; no clear D gene. Trimming shortened V by 5 bases and J by 3 bases, and 19 bases separated the two germline ends. The CDR3 runs 15 residues. The germline CDR1 and CDR2 sequences are SQVTM and ANQGSEA. CDR3 sequence (DNA): TGCAGCGTTCTAGTAGAGGGATGGGCCGACTATGGCTACACCTTC. Encoded protein: CSVLVEGWADYGYTF.